Below are 28 T cell receptor beta chains sequenced from a single sample in a study of T cell changes during pregnancy in multiple sclerosis. The data were produced by immunoSEQ multiplex PCR, yet TCRdb's version contains in-frame clones alone and is incomplete. The sample has under 50,000 clones, around nine tenths seen once; the top ten hold approximately 0.49%. Here the sequenced sample was CD4+ T cells from peripheral blood mononuclear cells, taken in the first trimester of pregnancy. These receptors originate from a female donor in good health, enrolled as a control in a pregnancy study.

V gene TRBV2 combines with J gene TRBJ1-1; no firm D call. Germline CDR1 and CDR2: SNHLY and FYNNEI. V was cut by 5 bases and J by 4 bases, with 5 bases left in between. CDR3 length: 11 amino acids. The CDR3 spells CASSYSTEAFF. The CDR3 DNA follows: TGTGCCAGCAGTTATTCCACTGAAGCTTTCTTT.

V gene TRBV5-1 combines with J gene TRBJ2-5; 9 bases are shared with TRBD2. V shed 0 bases, J shed 6 bases, and the junction held 6 bases outside the gene matches. This CDR3 spans 15 amino acids. Germline V gene lookup returns CDR1 SGHRS and CDR2 YFSETQ. The DNA of the CDR3 is TGCGCCAGCAGCTTGGAGTCAGCGGGGGGAAAGACCCAGTACTTC. This encodes CASSLESAGGKTQYF.

The chain is built from TRBV4-2 and TRBJ2-7; D possibly corresponds to TRBD2 (7 bases). V was cut by 1 base and J by 6 bases, with 16 bases left in between. The CDR3 consists of 15 residues. Germline CDR1 is LGHNA and CDR2 is YNFKEQ. The CDR3 loop is CASSQGGGRGGEQYF. CDR3 nucleotide sequence: TGTGCCAGCAGCCAAGGGGGGGGCCGGGGTGGCGAGCAGTACTTC.

The V gene is TRBV5-1, the J gene TRBJ1-1; 8 nucleotides agree with TRBD1. CDR3 length: 17 amino acids. Germline V CDR1 and CDR2: SGHRS, YFSETQ. Unmatched junction bases numbered 8, after V lost 0 bases and J lost 1 base. In nucleotides, the CDR3 is TGCGCCAGCAGCTTGGGGACAGGGACGGGATCGAACACTGAAGCTTTCTTT. This encodes CASSLGTGTGSNTEAFF.

This sequence joins TRBV5-5 and TRBJ2-2; TRBD1 matches 10 bases. With 0 bases clipped from V and 1 base from J, the junction kept 0 bases outside the gene matches. CDR3 length equals 16 residues. CDR1 SGHKS and CDR2 YYEKEE come from the germline V gene (reference sequence). The CDR3 reads CASSLGDRGNTGELFF. The CDR3 DNA reads TGTGCCAGCAGCTTGGGGGACAGGGGGAACACCGGGGAGCTGTTTTTT.

The J gene is TRBJ2-1, the V gene TRBV20-1; 8 bases agree with TRBD1. CDR1 and CDR2 (germline): DFQATT, SNEGSKA (reference sequence). Trimming removed 6 bases from V and 6 bases from J; junction bases left unmatched: 1. This CDR3 is 11 amino acids long. The CDR3 here is CSAQGGNEQFF. The CDR3 nucleotides are TGCAGTGCACAGGGGGGCAATGAGCAGTTCTTC.

The CDR3 here is CAWSVGGSRVVSGYTF. The CDR3 bases are TGTGCCTGGAGTGTAGGAGGGAGCAGGGTCGTGAGCGGCTACACCTTC. The rearrangement links TRBV30 to TRBJ1-2, with D perhaps TRBD1 (5 bases). V lost 0 bases and J lost 8, with 22 bases in between. The germline V gene has CDR1 GTSNPN and CDR2 SVGIG (reference sequence). This CDR3 has 16 amino acids.

V usage is TRBV7-3 and J usage is TRBJ1-2, with 8 nucleotides matching TRBD1. Germline V gives CDR1 SGHTA, CDR2 FQGTGA. The CDR3 spans 14 residues. The trim removed 4 bases at V and 8 bases at J, leaving 9 bases unmatched. CDR3 nucleotides: TGTGCCAGCAGCTCCCATGGGGACAGGAGAGGCTACACCTTC. Translated: CASSSHGDRRGYTF.

The chain couples TRBV7-2 to TRBJ1-4; 10 nucleotides agree with TRBD1. J was trimmed by 6 bases and V by 5 bases; bases with no gene match: 6. Germline CDR1 SGHTA, CDR2 FQGNSA. The CDR3 length is 15 residues. CDR3 protein: CASSPDRGGHEKLFF. The CDR3 DNA reads as TGTGCCAGCAGCCCGGACAGGGGGGGACATGAAAAACTGTTTTTT.

The chain links TRBV2 to TRBJ2-7; D gene unclear. Looked up from germline, CDR1 is SNHLY and CDR2 is FYNNEI. The CDR3 covers 13 residues. V lost 4 bases and J lost 0, with 7 bases in between. The CDR3 region is CASSVVASYEQYF. As DNA, the CDR3 is TGTGCCAGCAGTGTGGTAGCCTCCTACGAGCAGTACTTC. Supplemented by reference TRBV2 and TRBJ2-7, the full variable domain reads EPEVTQTPSHQVTQMGQEVILRCVPISNHLYFYWYRQILGQKVEFLVSFYNNEISEKSEIFDDQFSVERPDGSNFTLKIRSTKLEDSAMYFCASSVVASYEQYFGPGTRLTVT.

The chain has TRBV18 and TRBJ1-1, with unresolved D. V gave up 1 base and J gave up 2 bases, with 5 bases separating them. The germline V gene encodes CDR1 KGHSH and CDR2 LQKENI. This CDR3 region has 13 residues. The chain's CDR3 is CASSPLSNTEAFF. As DNA, the CDR3 is TGTGCCAGCTCACCACTATCCAACACTGAAGCTTTCTTT.

This chain joins TRBV2 and TRBJ2-2, with TRBD2 matching 12 bases. The CDR3 runs 17 residues. Losses at the gene ends were 4 bases for V and 0 bases for J; bases not matched to a gene: 3. Germline lookup yields CDR1 SNHLY and CDR2 FYNNEI. CDR3: CASSGGLAGPNTGELFF. DNA for the CDR3: TGTGCCAGCAGTGGCGGACTAGCGGGGCCGAACACCGGGGAGCTGTTTTTT.

The chain carries TRBV6-1 and TRBJ1-5; no definite D call. Trimming pared 6 bases from V and 0 bases from J, leaving 12 bases between. CDR1 and CDR2 from the germline V gene are MNHNS and SASEGT. The CDR3 totals 15 residues. CDR3 in DNA: TGTGCCAGCAGAGCCACCGGGATTAGCAATCAGCCCCAGCATTTT. Protein: CASRATGISNQPQHF.

The chain employs TRBV30 and TRBJ2-3; D is ambiguous. The CDR3 contains 12 residues. The germline gives CDR1 GTSNPN, CDR2 SVGIG (reference sequence). V lost 3 bases and J 0 bases, leaving 4 bases between the germline ends. The CDR3 protein is CAWRQSTDTQYF. CDR3 nucleotide sequence: TGTGCCTGGAGGCAGAGCACAGATACGCAGTATTTT.

The rearrangement joins TRBV7-9 to TRBJ2-7, with D possibly matching TRBD2 (5 bases). The CDR3 spans 13 residues. Germline-derived CDR1 and CDR2 are SEHNR and FQNEAQ (reference sequence). The CDR3 region is CASAAGAFYEQYF. DNA of the CDR3: TGTGCTTCTGCCGCGGGCGCCTTCTACGAGCAGTACTTC.

This sequence joins TRBV6-5 and TRBJ1-1; D gene unclear. Germline assignment: CDR1 MNHEY and CDR2 SVGAGI. This CDR3 region has 15 residues. V lost 6 bases and J lost 5, with 19 bases in between. DNA of the CDR3: TGTGCCAGCAGAAATATGGGGAGGTTGGGGACTGAAGCTTTCTTT. Translating it yields CASRNMGRLGTEAFF.

V and J are TRBV11-3 and TRBJ2-2; perhaps TRBD2 as D (5 bases). Germline CDR1 SGHNT, CDR2 YENEEA. The V gene lost 5 bases and the J gene lost 6 bases, with 16 bases spanning the gap. The CDR3 loop spans 15 amino acids. CDR3 in amino acids: CASSMGPPGAGELFF. For the CDR3, the DNA is TGTGCCAGCAGCATGGGTCCCCCCGGGGCCGGGGAGCTGTTTTTT.

This chain links TRBV5-1 with TRBJ2-3; D ambiguous. The germline V gene encodes CDR1 SGHRS and CDR2 YFSETQ. V was pared by 5 bases and J by 1 base, with 11 bases between. This CDR3 region has 14 residues. In DNA, the CDR3 is TGCGCCAGCAGTTCTAGAAGCGGCACAGATACGCAGTATTTT. Amino acids: CASSSRSGTDTQYF.

The rearrangement uses TRBV7-8 and TRBJ1-3; D is undetermined. V lost 1 base and J lost 0, with 7 bases in between. This CDR3 region has 15 residues. Germline lookup yields CDR1 SGHVS and CDR2 FQNEAQ. The chain's CDR3 is CASSLGGNSGNTIYF. The CDR3 nucleotides are TGTGCCAGCAGCTTAGGAGGCAACTCTGGAAACACCATATATTTT.

The chain uses TRBV27 and TRBJ2-7, with D tentatively TRBD1 (6 bases). Trimming pared 4 bases from V and 0 bases from J, leaving 16 bases between. The length of the CDR3 is 16 residues. Germline V gene data show CDR1 as MNHEY and CDR2 as SMNVEV (reference sequence). The CDR3 spells CASSSTRQAASYEQYF. CDR3 sequence (DNA): TGTGCCAGCAGTTCCACTCGACAGGCGGCCTCCTACGAGCAGTACTTC.

J is TRBJ1-4 and V is TRBV18; D is uncertain. V lost 4 bases and J 0 bases, leaving 9 bases between the germline ends. This CDR3 is built from 15 residues. The germline V gene has CDR1 KGHSH and CDR2 LQKENI. The CDR3 is CASSQTGATNEKLFF. Written as DNA, the CDR3 is TGTGCCAGCTCACAGACGGGTGCAACTAATGAAAAACTGTTTTTT.

The genes are TRBV4-2 and TRBJ1-1; TRBD1 agrees at 10 bases. The CDR3 runs 15 residues. Germline CDR1 reads LGHNA; CDR2 reads YNFKEQ. V was clipped by 2 bases and J by 1 base; unmatched bases: 1. This chain's CDR3 is CASSQRQGANTEAFF. The CDR3 region has the DNA TGTGCCAGCAGCCAAAGACAGGGGGCGAACACTGAAGCTTTCTTT.

This clone was observed a single time. V and J are TRBV7-2 and TRBJ2-1; 8 bases are shared with TRBD1. Germline V gene sequence: CDR1 SGHTA, CDR2 FQGNSA. V lost 5 bases and J lost 4; bases outside the gene matches: 7. This CDR3 comprises 15 residues. The chain's CDR3 is CASSLGQGAYNEQFF. The CDR3 DNA reads TGTGCCAGCAGCCTAGGACAGGGAGCTTACAATGAGCAGTTCTTC.

The chain joins TRBV15 to TRBJ1-2, with D possibly TRBD1 on 5 matching bases. The V end lost 9 bases, the J end lost 4 bases, and 18 bases lay between the germline ends. The CDR3 sequence is 14 residues long. Germline loops: CDR1 LNHNV, CDR2 YYDKDF (reference sequence). This CDR3 is CATRLGGDPYGYTF. CDR3 in DNA: TGTGCCACGCGCCTTGGGGGGGATCCCTATGGCTACACCTTC. The full variable domain, completed using reference TRBV15 and TRBJ1-2, is DAMVIQNPRYQVTQFGKPVTLSCSQTLNHNVMYWYQQKSSQAPKLLFHYYDKDFNNEADTPDNFQSRRPNTSFCFLDIRSPGLGDTAMYLCATRLGGDPYGYTFGSGTRLTVV.

V usage is TRBV7-6 and J usage is TRBJ1-3, with no clear D. The CDR3 spans 17 residues. Germline V gives CDR1 SGHVS, CDR2 FNYEAQ. V dropped 2 bases and J dropped 6 bases, with 20 bases sitting between them. The CDR3 DNA reads TGTGCCAGCAGCTTAATTCTGAGGATTGTTAGAGAAAACACCATATATTTT. Amino acid sequence: CASSLILRIVRENTIYF. Filled out from reference TRBV7-6 and TRBJ1-3, the complete variable domain reads GAGVSQSPRYKVTKRGQDVALRCDPISGHVSLYWYRQALGQGPEFLTYFNYEAQQDKSGLPNDRFSAERPEGSISTLTIQRTEQRDSAMYRCASSLILRIVRENTIYFGEGSWLTVV.

The rearrangement joins TRBV10-3 to TRBJ2-1; 9 nucleotides align to TRBD2. The germline CDR1 and CDR2 sequences are ENHRY and SYGVKD. V gave up 8 bases and J gave up 2 bases; unmatched junction bases: 7. The CDR3 is 15 amino acids. CDR3 nucleotide sequence: TGTGCCATCGGCCCGGCTAGCGGGGCCTACAATGAGCAGTTCTTC. Residues: CAIGPASGAYNEQFF.

In its sample, this clone was seen once. The chain recombines TRBV28 with TRBJ2-6; D not resolved. Per the germline V gene, CDR1 is MDHEN and CDR2 is SYDVKM. Trimming left V 3 bases short and J 2 bases short, with 8 bases between. The CDR3 runs to 15 residues. CDR3 nucleotide sequence: TGTGCCAGCAGTTTCAACGGAGCTGGGGCCAACGTCCTGACTTTC. This gives the protein CASSFNGAGANVLTF.

The rearrangement joins TRBV9 to TRBJ2-5; D call uncertain. V was pared by 0 bases and J by 0 bases, with 9 bases between. CDR3 length: 15 amino acids. Germline lookup yields CDR1 SGDLS and CDR2 YYNGEE. For the CDR3, the DNA is TGTGCCAGCAGCGTAGCGGTCACTTACCAAGAGACCCAGTACTTC. Protein: CASSVAVTYQETQYF. The variable domain in full, completed from reference TRBV9 and TRBJ2-5, reads DSGVTQTPKHLITATGQRVTLRCSPRSGDLSVYWYQQSLDQGLQFLIQYYNGEERAKGNILERFSAQQFPDLHSELNLSSLELGDSALYFCASSVAVTYQETQYFGPGTRLLVL.